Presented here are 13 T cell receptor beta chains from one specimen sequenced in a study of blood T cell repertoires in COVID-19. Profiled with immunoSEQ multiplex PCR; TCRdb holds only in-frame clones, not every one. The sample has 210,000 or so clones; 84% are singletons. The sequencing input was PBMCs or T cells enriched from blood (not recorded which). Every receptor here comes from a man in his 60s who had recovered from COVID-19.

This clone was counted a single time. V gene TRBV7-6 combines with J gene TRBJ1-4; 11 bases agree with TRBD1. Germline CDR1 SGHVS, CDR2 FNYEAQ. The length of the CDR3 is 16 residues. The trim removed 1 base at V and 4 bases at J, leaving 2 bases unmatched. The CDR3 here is CASSLGDRGYNEKLFF. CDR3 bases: TGTGCCAGCAGCTTAGGGGACAGGGGGTATAATGAAAAACTGTTTTTT.

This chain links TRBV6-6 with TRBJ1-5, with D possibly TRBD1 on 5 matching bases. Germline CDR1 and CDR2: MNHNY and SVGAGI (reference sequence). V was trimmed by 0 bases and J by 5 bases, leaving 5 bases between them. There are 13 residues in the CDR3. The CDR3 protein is CASSYSGDQPQHF. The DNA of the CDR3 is TGTGCCAGCAGTTACTCAGGGGATCAGCCCCAGCATTTT.

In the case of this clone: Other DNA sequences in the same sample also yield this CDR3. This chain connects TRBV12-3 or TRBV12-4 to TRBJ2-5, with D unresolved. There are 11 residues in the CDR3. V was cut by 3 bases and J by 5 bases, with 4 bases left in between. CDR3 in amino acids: CASSFRETQYF. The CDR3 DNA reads TGTGCCAGCAGTTTTCGTGAGACCCAGTACTTC.

CDR3 protein: CASSLGLRNEQFF. In DNA, the CDR3 is TGTGCCAGTAGTCTGGGACTTCGCAATGAGCAGTTCTTC. The V and J genes are TRBV19 and TRBJ2-1; a weak D match, TRBD2 (6 bases). The V end lost 5 bases, the J end lost 6 bases, and 11 bases lay between the germline ends. This CDR3 region has 13 residues. CDR1 and CDR2 from the germline V gene are LNHDA and SQIVND (reference sequence).

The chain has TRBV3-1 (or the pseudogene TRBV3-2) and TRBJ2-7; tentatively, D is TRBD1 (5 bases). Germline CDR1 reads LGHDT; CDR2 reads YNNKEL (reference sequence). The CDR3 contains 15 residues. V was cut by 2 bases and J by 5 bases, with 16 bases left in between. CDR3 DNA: TGTGCCAGCAGCCAACACAGGACCCAAGGGAACGAGCAGTACTTC. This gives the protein CASSQHRTQGNEQYF.

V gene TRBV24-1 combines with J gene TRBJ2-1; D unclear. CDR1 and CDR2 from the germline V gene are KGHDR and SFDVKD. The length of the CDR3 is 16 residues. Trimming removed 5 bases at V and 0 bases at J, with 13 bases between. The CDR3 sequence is CATSGPGGSSYNEQFF. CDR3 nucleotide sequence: TGTGCCACCAGTGGACCTGGCGGTAGCTCCTACAATGAGCAGTTCTTC.

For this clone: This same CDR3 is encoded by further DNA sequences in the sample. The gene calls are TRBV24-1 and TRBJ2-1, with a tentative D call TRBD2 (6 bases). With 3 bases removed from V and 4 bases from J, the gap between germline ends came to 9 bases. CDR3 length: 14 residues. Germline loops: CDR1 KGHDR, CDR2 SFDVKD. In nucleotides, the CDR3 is TGTGCCACCAGTGATCCGGGGACTTACAATGAGCAGTTCTTC. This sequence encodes CATSDPGTYNEQFF.

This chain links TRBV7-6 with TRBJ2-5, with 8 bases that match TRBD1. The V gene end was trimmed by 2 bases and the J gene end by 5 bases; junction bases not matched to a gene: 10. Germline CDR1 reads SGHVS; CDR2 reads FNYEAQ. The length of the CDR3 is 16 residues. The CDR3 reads CASSLMQGAEGETQYF. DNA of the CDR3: TGTGCCAGCAGCTTAATGCAGGGGGCTGAGGGGGAGACCCAGTACTTC. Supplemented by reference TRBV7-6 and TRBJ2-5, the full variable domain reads GAGVSQSPRYKVTKRGQDVALRCDPISGHVSLYWYRQALGQGPEFLTYFNYEAQQDKSGLPNDRFSAERPEGSISTLTIQRTEQRDSAMYRCASSLMQGAEGETQYFGPGTRLLVL.

The CDR3 nucleotides read TGTGCCAGTAGTCCAGGGACAGGGGAAGGCAATCAGCCCCAGCATTTT. Its protein product is CASSPGTGEGNQPQHF. The chain carries TRBV19 and TRBJ1-5; 10 bases map to TRBD1. The V segment lost 5 bases and the J segment 2 bases; nucleotides outside the gene matches: 6. The CDR3 extends over 16 amino acids. Germline V gives CDR1 LNHDA, CDR2 SQIVND (reference sequence).

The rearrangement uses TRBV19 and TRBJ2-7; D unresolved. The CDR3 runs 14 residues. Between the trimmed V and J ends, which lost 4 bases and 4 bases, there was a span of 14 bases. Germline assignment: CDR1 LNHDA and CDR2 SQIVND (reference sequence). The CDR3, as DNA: TGTGCCAGTAGTACCTTAAAGCCGCTTTACGAGCAGTACTTC. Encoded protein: CASSTLKPLYEQYF.

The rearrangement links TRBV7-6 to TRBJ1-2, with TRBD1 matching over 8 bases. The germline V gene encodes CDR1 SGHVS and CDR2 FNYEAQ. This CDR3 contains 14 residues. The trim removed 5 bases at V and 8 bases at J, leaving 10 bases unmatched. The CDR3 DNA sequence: TGTGCCAGCAGCGCAGTCACAGGGGGAGAAGGCTACACCTTC. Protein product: CASSAVTGGEGYTF. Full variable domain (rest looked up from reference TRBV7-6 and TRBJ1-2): GAGVSQSPRYKVTKRGQDVALRCDPISGHVSLYWYRQALGQGPEFLTYFNYEAQQDKSGLPNDRFSAERPEGSISTLTIQRTEQRDSAMYRCASSAVTGGEGYTFGSGTRLTVV.

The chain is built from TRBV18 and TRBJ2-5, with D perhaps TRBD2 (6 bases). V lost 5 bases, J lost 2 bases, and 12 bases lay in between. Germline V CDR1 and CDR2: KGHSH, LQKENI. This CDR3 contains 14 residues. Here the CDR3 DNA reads TGTGCCAGCTCATCGGACTACCTACAAGAGACCCAGTACTTC. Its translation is CASSSDYLQETQYF.

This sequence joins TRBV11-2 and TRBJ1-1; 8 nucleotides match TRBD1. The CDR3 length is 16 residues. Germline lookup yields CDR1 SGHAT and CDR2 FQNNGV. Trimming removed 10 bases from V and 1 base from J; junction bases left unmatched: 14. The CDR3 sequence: CATQTNTGGRNTEAFF. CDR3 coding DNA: TGTGCCACCCAAACCAACACAGGGGGGCGGAACACTGAAGCTTTCTTT.